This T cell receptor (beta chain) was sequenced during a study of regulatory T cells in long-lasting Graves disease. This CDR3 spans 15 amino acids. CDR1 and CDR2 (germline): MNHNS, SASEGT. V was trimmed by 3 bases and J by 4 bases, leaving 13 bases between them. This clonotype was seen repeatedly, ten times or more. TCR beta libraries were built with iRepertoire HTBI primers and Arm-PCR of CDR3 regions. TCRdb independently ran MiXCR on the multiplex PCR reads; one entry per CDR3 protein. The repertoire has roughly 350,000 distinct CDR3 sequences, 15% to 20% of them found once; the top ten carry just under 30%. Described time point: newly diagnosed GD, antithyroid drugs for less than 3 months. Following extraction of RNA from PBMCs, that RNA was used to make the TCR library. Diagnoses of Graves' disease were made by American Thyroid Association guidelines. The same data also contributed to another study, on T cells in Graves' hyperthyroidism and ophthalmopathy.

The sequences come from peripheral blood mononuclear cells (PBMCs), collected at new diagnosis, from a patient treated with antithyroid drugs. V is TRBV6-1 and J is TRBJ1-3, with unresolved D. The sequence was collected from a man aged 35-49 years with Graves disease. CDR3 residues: CASSEVAGSGNTIYF. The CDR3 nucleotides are TGTGCCAGCAGTGAGGTGGCGGGGTCCGGAAACACCATATATTTT.